This T cell receptor (beta chain) was recovered during a study of T cell changes during pregnancy in multiple sclerosis. Libraries were prepared by immunoSEQ multiplex PCR; TCRdb keeps only in-frame clonotypes and omits some of them. The sample carries about 74,000 clones, 80% to 90% recorded once. Germline CDR1 reads MNHEY; CDR2 reads SVGAGI. The length of the CDR3 is 13 residues. The germline V and J ends were trimmed by 9 bases and 4 bases, with 15 bases remaining between them. V gene TRBV6-5 combines with J gene TRBJ1-2, with D uncertain. Specimen: peripheral blood, collected before pregnancy. This clonotype originated in a female donor with multiple sclerosis, enrolled in a pregnancy study. The CDR3 here is CASQEGPSYGYTF. DNA for the CDR3: TGTGCCAGTCAGGAGGGCCCGAGCTATGGCTACACCTTC.